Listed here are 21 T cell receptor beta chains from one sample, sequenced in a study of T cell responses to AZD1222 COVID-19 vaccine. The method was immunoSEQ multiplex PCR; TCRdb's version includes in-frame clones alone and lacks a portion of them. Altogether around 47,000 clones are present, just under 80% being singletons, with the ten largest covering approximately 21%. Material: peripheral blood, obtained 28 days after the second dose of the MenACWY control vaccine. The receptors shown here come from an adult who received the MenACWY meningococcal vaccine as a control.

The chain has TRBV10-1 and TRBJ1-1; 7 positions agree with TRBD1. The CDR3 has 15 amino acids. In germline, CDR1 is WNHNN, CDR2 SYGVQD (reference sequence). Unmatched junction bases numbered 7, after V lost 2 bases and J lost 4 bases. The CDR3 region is CASSETGAGSTEAFF. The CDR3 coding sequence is TGCGCCAGCAGTGAGACAGGGGCAGGGAGCACTGAAGCTTTCTTT.

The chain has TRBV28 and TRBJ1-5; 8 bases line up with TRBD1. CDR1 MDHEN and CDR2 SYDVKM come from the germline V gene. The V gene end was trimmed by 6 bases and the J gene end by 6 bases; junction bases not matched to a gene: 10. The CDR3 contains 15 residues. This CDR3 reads CASSLTGVLRQPQHF. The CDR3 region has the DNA TGTGCCAGCAGCTTGACAGGGGTCCTTCGTCAGCCCCAGCATTTT.

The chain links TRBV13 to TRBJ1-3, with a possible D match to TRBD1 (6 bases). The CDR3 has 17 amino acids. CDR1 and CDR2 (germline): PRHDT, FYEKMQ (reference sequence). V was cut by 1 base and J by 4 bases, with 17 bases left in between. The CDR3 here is CASSLVSRGGRGNTIYF. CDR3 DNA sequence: TGTGCCAGCAGCTTAGTATCCAGGGGTGGGCGCGGAAACACCATATATTTT.

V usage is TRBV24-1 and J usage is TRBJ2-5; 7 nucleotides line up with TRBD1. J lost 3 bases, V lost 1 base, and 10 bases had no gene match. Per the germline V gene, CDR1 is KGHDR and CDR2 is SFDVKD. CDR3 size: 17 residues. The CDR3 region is CATSDFAAGTEKETQYF. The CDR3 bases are TGTGCCACCAGTGATTTCGCAGCCGGGACAGAAAAAGAGACCCAGTACTTC.

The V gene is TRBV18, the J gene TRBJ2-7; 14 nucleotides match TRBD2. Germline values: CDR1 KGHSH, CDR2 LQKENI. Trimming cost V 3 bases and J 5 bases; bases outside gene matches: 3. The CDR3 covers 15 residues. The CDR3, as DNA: TGTGCCAGCTCACCCGGGACTAGCGGGAGCGACGAGCAGTACTTC. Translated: CASSPGTSGSDEQYF. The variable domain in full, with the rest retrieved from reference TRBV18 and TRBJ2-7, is NAGVMQNPRHLVRRRGQEARLRCSPMKGHSHVYWYRQLPEEGLKFMVYLQKENIIDESGMPKERFSAEFPKEGPSILRIQQVVRGDSAAYFCASSPGTSGSDEQYFGPGTRLTVT.

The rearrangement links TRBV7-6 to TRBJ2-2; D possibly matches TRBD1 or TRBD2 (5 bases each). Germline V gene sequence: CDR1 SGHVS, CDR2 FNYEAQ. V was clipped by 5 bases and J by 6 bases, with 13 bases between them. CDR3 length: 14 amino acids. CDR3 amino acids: CASSRNRDPGELFF. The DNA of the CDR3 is TGTGCCAGCAGCCGCAACCGGGACCCCGGGGAGCTGTTTTTT.

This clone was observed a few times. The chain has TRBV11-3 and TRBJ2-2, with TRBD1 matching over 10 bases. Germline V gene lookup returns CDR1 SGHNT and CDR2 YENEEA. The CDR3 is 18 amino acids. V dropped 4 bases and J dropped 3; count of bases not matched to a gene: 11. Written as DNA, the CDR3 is TGTGCCAGCAGCTCCCGACAGGGGGCTTCCCCAGACACCGGGGAGCTGTTTTTT. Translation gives CASSSRQGASPDTGELFF.

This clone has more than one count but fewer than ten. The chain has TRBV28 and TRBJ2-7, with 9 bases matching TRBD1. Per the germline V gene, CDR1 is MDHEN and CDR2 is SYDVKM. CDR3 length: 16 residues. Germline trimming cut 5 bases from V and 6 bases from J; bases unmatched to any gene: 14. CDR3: CASSSRDRVVGLEQYF. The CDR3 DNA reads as TGTGCCAGCAGTAGCCGGGACAGGGTAGTGGGGCTCGAGCAGTACTTC.

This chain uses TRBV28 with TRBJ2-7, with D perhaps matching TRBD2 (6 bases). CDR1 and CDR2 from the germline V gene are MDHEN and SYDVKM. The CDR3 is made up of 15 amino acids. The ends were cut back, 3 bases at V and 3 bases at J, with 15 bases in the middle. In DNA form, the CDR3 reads TGTGCCAGCAGTTTCCCGGGAGCGGCGTTCTACGAGCAGTACTTC. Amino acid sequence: CASSFPGAAFYEQYF.

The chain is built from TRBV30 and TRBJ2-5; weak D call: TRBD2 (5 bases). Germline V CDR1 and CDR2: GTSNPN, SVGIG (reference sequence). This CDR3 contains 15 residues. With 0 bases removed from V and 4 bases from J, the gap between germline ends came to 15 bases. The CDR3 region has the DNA TGTGCCTGGAGTGTACTCCCGGGAAGCGGAGAGACCCAGTACTTC. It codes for CAWSVLPGSGETQYF. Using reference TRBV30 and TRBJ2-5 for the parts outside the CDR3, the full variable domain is SQTIHQWPATLVQPVGSPLSLECTVEGTSNPNLYWYRQAAGRGLQLLFYSVGIGQISSEVPQNLSASRPQDRQFILSSKKLLLSDSGFYLCAWSVLPGSGETQYFGPGTRLLVL.

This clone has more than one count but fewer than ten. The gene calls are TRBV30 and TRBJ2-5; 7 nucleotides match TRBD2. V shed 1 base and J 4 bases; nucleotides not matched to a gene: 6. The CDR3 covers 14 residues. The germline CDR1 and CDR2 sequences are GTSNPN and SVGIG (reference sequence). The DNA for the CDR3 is TGTGCCTGGAGTGCCGGGTCGGGGGGAGAGACCCAGTACTTC. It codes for CAWSAGSGGETQYF.

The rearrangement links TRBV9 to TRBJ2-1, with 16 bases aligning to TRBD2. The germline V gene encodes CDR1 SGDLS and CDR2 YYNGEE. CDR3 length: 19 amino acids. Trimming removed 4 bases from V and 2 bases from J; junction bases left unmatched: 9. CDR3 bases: TGTGCCAGCAGCTCTTCCGGGACTAGCGGGAGGGGCCCCTACAATGAGCAGTTCTTC. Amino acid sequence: CASSSSGTSGRGPYNEQFF.

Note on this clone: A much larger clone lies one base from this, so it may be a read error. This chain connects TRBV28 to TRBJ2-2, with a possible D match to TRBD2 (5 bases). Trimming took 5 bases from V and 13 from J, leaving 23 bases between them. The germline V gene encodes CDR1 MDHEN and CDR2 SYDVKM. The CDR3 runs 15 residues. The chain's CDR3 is CASSPRRREGRGLFF. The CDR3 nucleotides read TGTGCCAGCAGTCCCCGGAGGCGAGAGGGCCGGGGGCTGTTTTTT.

The CDR3 sequence: CASSPHPGQGDQPQHF. The CDR3 DNA reads TGTGCCAGCAGTCCCCACCCGGGACAGGGCGATCAGCCCCAGCATTTT. The rearrangement links TRBV28 to TRBJ1-5, with TRBD1 identical over 9 bases. Looked up from germline, CDR1 is MDHEN and CDR2 is SYDVKM. The CDR3 spans 16 residues. V lost 5 bases and J lost 5; bases outside the gene matches: 10.

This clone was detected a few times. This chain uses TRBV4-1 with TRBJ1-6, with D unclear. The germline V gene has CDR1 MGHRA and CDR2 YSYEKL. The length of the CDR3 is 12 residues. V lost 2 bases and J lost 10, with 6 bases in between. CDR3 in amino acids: CASSQSVSPLHF. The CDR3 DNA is TGCGCCAGCAGCCAATCTGTCTCACCCCTCCACTTT.

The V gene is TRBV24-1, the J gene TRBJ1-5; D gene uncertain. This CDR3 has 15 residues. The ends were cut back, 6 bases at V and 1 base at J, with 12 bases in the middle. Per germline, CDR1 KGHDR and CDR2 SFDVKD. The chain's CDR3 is CATSKGSGSNQPQHF. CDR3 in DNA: TGTGCCACCAGTAAGGGCAGCGGGAGCAATCAGCCCCAGCATTTT.

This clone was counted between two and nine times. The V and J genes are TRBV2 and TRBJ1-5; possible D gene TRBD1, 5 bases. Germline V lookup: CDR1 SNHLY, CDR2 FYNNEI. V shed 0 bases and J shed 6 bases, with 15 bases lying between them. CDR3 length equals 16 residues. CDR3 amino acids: CASSEARVGQGQPQHF. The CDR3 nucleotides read TGTGCCAGCAGTGAAGCGAGAGTGGGGCAGGGTCAGCCCCAGCATTTT.

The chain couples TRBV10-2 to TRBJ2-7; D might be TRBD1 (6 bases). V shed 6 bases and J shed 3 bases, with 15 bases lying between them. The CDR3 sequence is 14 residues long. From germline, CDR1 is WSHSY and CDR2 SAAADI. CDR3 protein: CASRTGLLNYEQYF. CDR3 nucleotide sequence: TGCGCCAGCAGAACAGGGTTACTGAACTACGAGCAGTACTTC.

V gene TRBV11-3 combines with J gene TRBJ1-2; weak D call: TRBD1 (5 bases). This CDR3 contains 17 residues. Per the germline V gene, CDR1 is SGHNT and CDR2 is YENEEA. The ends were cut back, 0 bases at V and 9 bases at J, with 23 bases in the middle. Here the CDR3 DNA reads TGTGCCAGCAGCTTAGATACATCGGGCGTAGGGGCGTTTTGCTACACCTTC. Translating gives CASSLDTSGVGAFCYTF.

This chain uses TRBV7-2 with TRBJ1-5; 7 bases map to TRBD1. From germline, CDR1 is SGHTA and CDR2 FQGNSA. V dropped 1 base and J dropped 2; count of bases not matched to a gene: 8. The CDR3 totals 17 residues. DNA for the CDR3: TGTGCCAGCAGCTTAGTACCAGGGGGGTTGGGCAATCAGCCCCAGCATTTT. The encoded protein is CASSLVPGGLGNQPQHF.

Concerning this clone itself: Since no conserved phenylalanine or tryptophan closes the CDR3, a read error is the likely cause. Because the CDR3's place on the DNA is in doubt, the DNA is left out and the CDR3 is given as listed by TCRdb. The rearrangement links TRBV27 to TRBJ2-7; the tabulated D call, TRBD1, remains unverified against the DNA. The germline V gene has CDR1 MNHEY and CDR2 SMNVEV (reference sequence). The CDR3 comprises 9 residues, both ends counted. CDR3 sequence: CASSSTGVG.